This T cell receptor (beta chain) came from a study of human T cells and chemical hapten exposure. Study-level results: TCRs at a frequency above 1 in 1000 stayed unchanged with DPC sensitization.

TCRdb fed the RACE reads into MiXCR, producing one record per CDR3 protein. The data hold 75,000 to 95,000 distinct CDR3 sequences, with approximately 10% observed a single time. As regards this clonotype: Its antigen remains unknown.

Time point defined: patch test 2, 6 weeks after DPC sensitization. This sample's treatment: therapeutic diphenylcyclopropenone sensitization with weekly scalp DPC. The CDR3 is made up of 14 amino acids. V gave up 6 bases and J gave up 6 bases; unmatched junction bases: 2. The V gene is TRBV12-3 or TRBV12-4, the J gene TRBJ2-2; TRBD1 aligns across 12 bases. The receptor was isolated from a man in his forties with alopecia areata. Some clones in this sample may be carry-over from other donors' samples. The sample in question was whole blood, obtained in connection with sensitization to the hapten diphenylcyclopropenone (DPC). The CDR3 protein is CASRRDRGPGELFF. The CDR3 bases are TGTGCCAGCAGGCGGGACAGGGGGCCCGGGGAGCTGTTTTTT.